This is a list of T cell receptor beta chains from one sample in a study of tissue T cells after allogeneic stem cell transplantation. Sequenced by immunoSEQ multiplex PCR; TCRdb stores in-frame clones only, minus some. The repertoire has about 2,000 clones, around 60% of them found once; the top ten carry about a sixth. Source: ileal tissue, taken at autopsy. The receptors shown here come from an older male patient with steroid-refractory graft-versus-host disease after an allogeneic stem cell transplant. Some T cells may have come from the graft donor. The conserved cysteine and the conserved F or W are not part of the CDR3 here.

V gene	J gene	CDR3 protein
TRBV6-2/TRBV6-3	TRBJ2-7	ASSSSVREQY
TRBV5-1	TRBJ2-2	ASIPGTSNTGELF
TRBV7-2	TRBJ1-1	ASSFISVVISASAF
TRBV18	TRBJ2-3	ASSPEADTQY
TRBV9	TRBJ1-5	ASSVGPDQPQH
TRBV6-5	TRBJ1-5	ASSLQGYSQPQH
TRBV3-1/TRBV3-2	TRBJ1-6	ASSETGNSPLH
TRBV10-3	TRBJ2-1	AISESPEGSSYNEQF
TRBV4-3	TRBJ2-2	ASSQDQLAGGNTGELF
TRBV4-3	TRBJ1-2	ASSPGAIYGYT
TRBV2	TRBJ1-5	ASSAPGNSNQPQH